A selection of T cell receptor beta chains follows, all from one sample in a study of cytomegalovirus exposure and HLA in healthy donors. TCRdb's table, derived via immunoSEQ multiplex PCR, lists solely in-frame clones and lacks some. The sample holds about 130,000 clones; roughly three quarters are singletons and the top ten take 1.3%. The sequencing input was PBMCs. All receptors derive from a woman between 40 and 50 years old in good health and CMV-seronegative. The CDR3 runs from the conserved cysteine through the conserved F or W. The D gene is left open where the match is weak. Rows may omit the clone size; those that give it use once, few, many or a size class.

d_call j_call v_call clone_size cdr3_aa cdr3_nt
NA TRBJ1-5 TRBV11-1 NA CASSLGATSNQPQHF TGTGCCAGCAGCTTAGGAGCCACTAGCAATCAGCCCCAGCATTTT
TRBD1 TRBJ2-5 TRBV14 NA CASSQDRDSLQETQYF TGTGCCAGCAGCCAAGATCGGGACAGCCTACAAGAGACCCAGTACTTC
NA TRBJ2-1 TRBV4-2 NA CASSQDTGVSYNEQFF TGTGCCAGCAGCCAAGATACCGGGGTGAGCTACAATGAGCAGTTCTTC
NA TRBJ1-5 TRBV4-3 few CASSLRRGGNQPQHF TGCGCCAGCAGCTTAAGACGGGGGGGCAATCAGCCCCAGCATTTT
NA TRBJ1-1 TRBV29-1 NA CSAQLLIAFF TGCAGCGCTCAGTTGTTAATAGCTTTCTTT
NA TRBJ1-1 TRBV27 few CASSLSGTLNTEAFF TGTGCCAGCAGTCTAAGCGGGACACTGAACACTGAAGCTTTCTTT
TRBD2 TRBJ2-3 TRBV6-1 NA CASSARRGETDTQYF TGTGCCAGCAGTGCCCGGCGGGGGGAAACAGATACGCAGTATTTT
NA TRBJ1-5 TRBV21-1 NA CASSKLQGSSNQPQHF TGTGCCAGCAGCAAACTACAGGGTTCTAGCAATCAGCCCCAGCATTTT
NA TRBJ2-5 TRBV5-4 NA CASEDSFQETQYF TGTGCCAGCGAAGACAGTTTTCAAGAGACCCAGTACTTC
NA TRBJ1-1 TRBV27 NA CASRTDSREAFF TGTGCCAGCAGGACCGACAGCAGAGAAGCTTTCTTT
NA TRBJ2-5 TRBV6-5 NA CASSLQGYGETQYF TGTGCCAGCAGTTTACAGGGATACGGAGAGACCCAGTACTTC
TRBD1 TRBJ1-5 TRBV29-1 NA CSGQGLGQPQHF TGCAGCGGACAGGGTTTGGGCCAGCCCCAGCATTTT
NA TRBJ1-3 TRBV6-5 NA CASSFLQGNTIYF TGTGCCAGCAGTTTCCTACAGGGAAACACCATATATTTT
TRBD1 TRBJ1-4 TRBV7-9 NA CASSLVEGAGEKLFF TGTGCCAGCAGCTTAGTTGAGGGGGCGGGTGAAAAACTGTTTTTT
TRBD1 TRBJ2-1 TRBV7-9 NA CASSLGDRGSYNEQFF TGTGCCAGCAGCTTAGGCGACAGGGGATCCTACAATGAGCAGTTCTTC
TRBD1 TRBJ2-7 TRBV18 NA CASSQGQGGTLGEQYF TGTGCCAGCTCACAAGGACAGGGGGGCACCCTGGGGGAGCAGTACTTC
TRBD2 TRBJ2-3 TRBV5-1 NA CASSPGGTSTDTQYF TGCGCCAGCAGCCCGGGAGGAACTAGCACAGATACGCAGTATTTT
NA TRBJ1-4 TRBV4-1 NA CASSITEEKLFF TGCGCCAGCAGCATAACCGAGGAAAAACTGTTTTTT
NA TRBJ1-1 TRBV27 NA CASSLSQGTEAFF TGTGCCAGCAGTTTATCCCAGGGGACTGAAGCTTTCTTT
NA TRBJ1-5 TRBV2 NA CASRRGRGQPQHF TGTGCCAGCCGCCGTGGTAGGGGGCAGCCCCAGCATTTT
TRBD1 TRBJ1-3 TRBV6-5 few CASSYATGATRNTIYF TGTGCCAGCAGTTACGCGACAGGGGCTACGCGAAACACCATATATTTT
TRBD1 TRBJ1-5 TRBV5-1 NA CASSLGPGTDNQPQHF TGCGCCAGCAGCTTGGGACCCGGGACAGACAATCAGCCCCAGCATTTT
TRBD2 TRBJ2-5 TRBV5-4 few CASSPGLAGGQETQYF TGTGCCAGCAGCCCAGGACTAGCGGGGGGGCAGGAGACCCAGTACTTC
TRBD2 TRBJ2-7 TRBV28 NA CASSERGGTYEQYF TGTGCCAGCAGCGAGCGGGGGGGAACCTACGAGCAGTACTTC
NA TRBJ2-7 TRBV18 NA CASSPQSTDEQYF TGTGCCAGCTCACCACAGTCTACCGACGAGCAGTACTTC
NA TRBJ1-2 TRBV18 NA CASSLRGDYGYTF TGTGCCAGCTCGCTCAGGGGTGATTATGGCTACACCTTC
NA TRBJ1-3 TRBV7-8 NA CASSLAGPGNTIYF TGTGCCAGCAGCTTAGCGGGGCCTGGAAACACCATATATTTT
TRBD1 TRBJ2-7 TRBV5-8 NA CASSLVQGNEQYF TGTGCCAGCAGCTTGGTACAGGGGAACGAGCAGTACTTC
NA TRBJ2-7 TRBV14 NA CASSQAHYEQYF TGTGCCAGCAGCCAAGCCCACTACGAGCAGTACTTC
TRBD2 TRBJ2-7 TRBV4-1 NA CASSQGGGGGSYEQYF TGCGCCAGCAGCCAAGGAGGCGGGGGAGGCTCCTACGAGCAGTACTTC
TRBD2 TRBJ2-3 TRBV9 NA CASSVDVSSGVNTDTQYF TGTGCCAGCAGCGTAGACGTCTCTAGCGGGGTTAACACAGATACGCAGTATTTT
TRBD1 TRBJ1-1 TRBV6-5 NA CASSTGASYTEAFF TGTGCCAGCAGCACAGGGGCCTCCTACACTGAAGCTTTCTTT
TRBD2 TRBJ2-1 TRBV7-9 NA CASSLAGGGEGEQFF TGTGCCAGCAGCTTAGCGGGCGGGGGGGAGGGTGAGCAGTTCTTC
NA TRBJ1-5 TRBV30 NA CAWKGSGNQPQHF TGTGCCTGGAAGGGTAGCGGCAATCAGCCCCAGCATTTT
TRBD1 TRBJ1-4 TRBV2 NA CASSSPRGLGEKLFF TGTGCCAGCAGCTCACCGAGGGGGCTGGGAGAAAAACTGTTTTTT
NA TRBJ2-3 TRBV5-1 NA CASSRNPSLVSSTDTQYF TGCGCCAGCAGCCGAAACCCATCGTTAGTTTCTAGCACAGATACGCAGTATTTT
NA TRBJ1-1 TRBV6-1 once CASSEVPGFGTEAFF TGTGCCAGCAGTGAAGTGCCGGGGTTCGGCACTGAAGCTTTCTTT
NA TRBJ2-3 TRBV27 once CASSLSTGAFTDTQYF TGTGCCAGCAGTTTATCGACAGGAGCTTTCACAGATACGCAGTATTTT
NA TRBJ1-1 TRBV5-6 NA CASSLVDSSGTEAFF TGTGCCAGCAGCTTGGTGGACTCAAGTGGGACTGAAGCTTTCTTT
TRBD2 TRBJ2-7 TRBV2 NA CATSGVAGLGEQYF TGTGCCACCAGCGGGGTAGCGGGCCTTGGGGAGCAGTACTTC
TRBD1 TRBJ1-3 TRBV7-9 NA CASSLGSGQGYSGNTIYF TGTGCCAGCAGCTTGGGGTCGGGACAGGGATACTCTGGAAACACCATATATTTT
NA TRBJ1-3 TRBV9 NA CASSVDGAAGSGNTIYF TGTGCCAGCAGCGTAGACGGGGCCGCGGGGTCTGGAAACACCATATATTTT
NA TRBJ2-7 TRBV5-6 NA CASSLRGASNYEQYF TGTGCCAGCAGCTTGCGGGGGGCAAGTAACTACGAGCAGTACTTC
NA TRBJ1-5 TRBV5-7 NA CASSLGGGRVNYQPQHF TGTGCCAGCAGCTTGGGGGGGGGCAGGGTTAATTATCAGCCCCAGCATTTT
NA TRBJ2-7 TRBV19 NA CASSSDSSYEQYF TGTGCCAGTAGTTCGGACAGCTCCTACGAGCAGTACTTC
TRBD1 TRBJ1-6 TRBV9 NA CASSWTGTYNSPLHF TGTGCCAGCAGTTGGACAGGGACCTATAATTCACCCCTCCACTTT
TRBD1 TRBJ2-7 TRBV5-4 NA CASSMRRTGSYEQYF TGTGCCAGCAGCATGCGTCGGACAGGGAGTTACGAGCAGTACTTC
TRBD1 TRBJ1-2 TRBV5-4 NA CASSRDRGSSGYTF TGTGCCAGCAGCAGGGACAGAGGGTCTAGTGGCTACACCTTC
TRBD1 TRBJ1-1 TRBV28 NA CASSPPAGGITEAFF TGTGCCAGCAGTCCGCCCGCAGGGGGAATTACTGAAGCTTTCTTT
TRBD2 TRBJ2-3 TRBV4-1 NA CASSQALAGGSDTQYF TGCGCCAGCAGCCAAGCACTAGCGGGGGGGTCGGATACGCAGTATTTT
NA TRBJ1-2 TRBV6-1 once CASYRVWYGYTF TGTGCCAGCTACAGGGTGTGGTATGGCTACACCTTC